The next 28 T cell receptor beta chains were all read from a single sample in a study of OX40 agonist ivuxolimab in advanced cancers. Repertoires were generated with immunoSEQ multiplex PCR, while TCRdb's copy carries only in-frame clones and drops some. Among 35,000 to 55,000 clones listed, just under 90% were seen once. The sample in question was CD4+ or CD8+ T cells sorted from blood, obtained in a trial of the OX40 agonist ivuxolimab. The receptors here all came from an adult with an advanced solid tumor such as melanoma, head and neck, liver or kidney cancer.

This chain uses TRBV28 with TRBJ1-5; TRBD1 aligns across 10 bases. The V gene end was trimmed by 10 bases and the J gene end by 4 bases; junction bases not matched to a gene: 10. The CDR3 is 15 amino acids. Germline V gene data show CDR1 as MDHEN and CDR2 as SYDVKM. In nucleotides, the CDR3 is TGTGCCACCGGGGGGGGACAGGGGTCGAATCAGCCCCAGCATTTT. This codes for CATGGGQGSNQPQHF.

The gene calls are TRBV30 and TRBJ2-1; 7 bases match TRBD2. The CDR3 covers 13 residues. Germline lookup yields CDR1 GTSNPN and CDR2 SVGIG (reference sequence). V trimming: 2 bases; J trimming: 6 bases; junction bases outside the gene matches: 4. CDR3 sequence reads: CAWSTGLTNEQFF. CDR3 sequence (DNA): TGTGCCTGGAGTACGGGACTAACCAATGAGCAGTTCTTC.

The chain has TRBV28 and TRBJ1-2; D is uncertain. The CDR3 runs 12 residues. V lost 8 bases and J lost 2, with 9 bases in between. CDR1 MDHEN and CDR2 SYDVKM come from the germline V gene. CDR3 region: CASQSSNYGYTF. As DNA, the CDR3 is TGTGCCAGCCAATCATCGAACTATGGCTACACCTTC.

The chain has TRBV11-2 and TRBJ2-5; no clear D gene. The CDR3 spans 11 residues. The germline V gene encodes CDR1 SGHAT and CDR2 FQNNGV. V was pared by 5 bases and J by 4 bases, with 5 bases between. The CDR3 DNA sequence: TGTGCCAGCAGCGCCCGAGAGACCCAGTACTTC. It is translated as CASSARETQYF.

The V gene is TRBV7-8, the J gene TRBJ2-5, with 11 bases fitting TRBD2. This CDR3 contains 14 residues. J gave up 6 bases and V 5 bases, and 5 bases lay outside the gene matches. Germline lookup yields CDR1 SGHVS and CDR2 FQNEAQ. CDR3 in DNA: TGTGCCAGCAGCGGGACTAGCGGCTCCAAGACCCAGTACTTC. It specifies CASSGTSGSKTQYF.

The gene calls are TRBV2 and TRBJ2-5; 7 nucleotides agree with TRBD1. Germline trimming cut 11 bases from V and 5 bases from J; bases unmatched to any gene: 11. Per the germline V gene, CDR1 is SNHLY and CDR2 is FYNNEI. The CDR3 runs 13 residues. Written as DNA, the CDR3 is TGTGCCGCTCAGGGACAGACAAGCGAGACCCAGTACTTC. Translating it yields CAAQGQTSETQYF.

The chain links TRBV14 to TRBJ1-5; no clear D. The CDR3 sequence is 12 residues long. Germline-derived CDR1 and CDR2 are SGHDN and FVKESK. V lost 1 base and J 9 bases, leaving 7 bases between the germline ends. CDR3 in amino acids: CASSQVRGPQHF. As DNA, the CDR3 is TGTGCCAGCAGCCAAGTTAGAGGGCCCCAGCATTTT.

The chain links TRBV30 to TRBJ1-4, with 7 bases fitting TRBD1. CDR3 size: 13 residues. Germline V CDR1 and CDR2: GTSNPN, SVGIG (reference sequence). Trimming at V came to 4 bases and at J to 7 bases, leaving 6 bases not matched to a gene. The CDR3 loop is CAWTGGSGEKLFF. CDR3 coding DNA: TGTGCCTGGACAGGGGGGTCGGGTGAAAAACTGTTTTTT.

This clone was found once. The chain employs TRBV10-3 and TRBJ2-3; TRBD2 matches at 11 bases. The V and J ends lost 5 bases and 10 bases, in that order; junction bases with no gene match: 8. The CDR3 extends over 14 amino acids. The germline V gene encodes CDR1 ENHRY and CDR2 SYGVKD. The CDR3 DNA follows: TGTGCCATCAGTAATTCGGGACTAGCGGATGCGCAGTATTTT. Translation: CAISNSGLADAQYF.

The chain links TRBV7-9 to TRBJ2-7, with D unresolved. Germline V CDR1 and CDR2: SEHNR, FQNEAQ (reference sequence). V lost 2 bases and J lost 6, with 11 bases in between. CDR3 length: 13 residues. The CDR3 nucleotides read TGTGCCAGCAGCTTACAGTCTTCCCTCGAGCAGTACTTC. It encodes CASSLQSSLEQYF.

This clone has a single count. The chain combines TRBV10-2 with TRBJ2-5, with TRBD2 matching over 8 bases. Germline V gene data show CDR1 as WSHSY and CDR2 as SAAADI. The trim removed 5 bases at V and 5 bases at J, leaving 7 bases unmatched. The CDR3 covers 14 residues. The chain's CDR3 is CASSSGGGTETQYF. CDR3 coding DNA: TGCGCCAGCAGTAGCGGGGGTGGGACGGAGACCCAGTACTTC.

This clone appeared a single time. This chain uses TRBV19 with TRBJ1-2; D remains unclear. V was pared by 5 bases and J by 2 bases, with 9 bases between. CDR3 length: 13 residues. Germline CDR1 is LNHDA and CDR2 is SQIVND (reference sequence). The chain's CDR3 is CASSWPVNYGYTF. Here the CDR3 DNA reads TGTGCCAGTAGTTGGCCAGTGAACTATGGCTACACCTTC.

V gene TRBV19 combines with J gene TRBJ2-2; the match to TRBD1 covers 10 bases. The CDR3 totals 15 residues. V dropped 6 bases and J dropped 8; count of bases not matched to a gene: 9. From germline, CDR1 is LNHDA and CDR2 SQIVND (reference sequence). The CDR3 is CASSPTGGIGGELFF. CDR3 nucleotides: TGTGCCAGTAGCCCGACAGGGGGCATTGGAGGGGAGCTGTTTTTT.

The V and J genes are TRBV11-3 and TRBJ2-1, with D uncertain. CDR1 is SGHNT, CDR2 YENEEA, per germline. This CDR3 contains 16 residues. Between the trimmed V and J ends, which lost 2 bases and 0 bases, there was a span of 11 bases. The CDR3: CASSLRASSSYNEQFF. In DNA, the CDR3 is TGTGCCAGCAGCTTAAGGGCATCAAGCTCCTACAATGAGCAGTTCTTC.

The chain joins TRBV19 to TRBJ1-1; no definite D call. Looked up from germline, CDR1 is LNHDA and CDR2 is SQIVND (reference sequence). With 8 bases removed from V and 4 bases from J, the gap between germline ends came to 14 bases. The CDR3 sequence is 13 residues long. The DNA of the CDR3 is TGTGCCAGTGCTAACGTCGTATCCACTGAAGCTTTCTTT. This encodes CASANVVSTEAFF. Complete variable domain (other parts from reference TRBV19 and TRBJ1-1): DGGITQSPKYLFRKEGQNVTLSCEQNLNHDAMYWYRQDPGQGLRLIYYSQIVNDFQKGDIAEGYSVSREKKESFPLTVTSAQKNPTAFYLCASANVVSTEAFFGQGTRLTVV.

The genes are TRBV5-1 and TRBJ2-7; D call uncertain. Trimming took 4 bases from V and 2 from J, leaving 10 bases between them. CDR1 and CDR2 from the germline V gene are SGHRS and YFSETQ. The CDR3 has 13 residues. The CDR3 nucleotides read TGCGCCAGCAGCCCCGACCTTCCCTACGAGCAGTACTTC. The encoded protein is CASSPDLPYEQYF.

The sample holds one count of this clone. The chain employs TRBV7-2 and TRBJ2-2, with 8 bases that match TRBD2. With 1 base clipped from V and 4 bases from J, the junction kept 5 bases outside the gene matches. There are 16 residues in the CDR3. CDR1 SGHTA and CDR2 FQGNSA come from the germline V gene. The CDR3: CASSLGPAGVTGELFF. For the CDR3, the DNA is TGTGCCAGCAGCTTAGGGCCAGCGGGAGTCACCGGGGAGCTGTTTTTT.

The V gene is TRBV18, the J gene TRBJ1-1; no definite D call. V lost 6 bases to trimming and J lost 1 base, with 6 bases between them. CDR3 length: 12 residues. Per germline, CDR1 KGHSH and CDR2 LQKENI. The chain's CDR3 is CASSRQNTEAFF. The CDR3 DNA sequence: TGTGCCAGCTCCCGACAGAACACTGAAGCTTTCTTT.

This clone was seen only a few times. The chain links TRBV28 to TRBJ2-7; 7 bases fit TRBD1. Unmatched junction bases numbered 11, after V lost 3 bases and J lost 3 bases. The CDR3 sequence is 16 residues long. Germline CDR1 and CDR2: MDHEN and SYDVKM. CDR3 DNA: TGTGCCAGCAGTTTTTATGGAGTGACAGGGATCTACGAGCAGTACTTC. Amino acids: CASSFYGVTGIYEQYF.

The genes are TRBV18 and TRBJ1-2, with D possibly matching TRBD1 (6 bases). This CDR3 is 14 amino acids long. V lost 6 bases and J 4 bases, leaving 15 bases between the germline ends. Per the germline V gene, CDR1 is KGHSH and CDR2 is LQKENI. This CDR3 reads CASSPMGQIYGYTF. CDR3 DNA: TGTGCCAGCTCGCCGATGGGACAAATCTATGGCTACACCTTC.

The chain couples TRBV14 to TRBJ1-1, with D hard to call. The CDR3 is made up of 14 amino acids. Germline V CDR1 and CDR2: SGHDN, FVKESK. V gave up 2 bases and J gave up 1 base, with 8 bases separating them. CDR3 residues: CASSQRVGNTEAFF. CDR3 DNA sequence: TGTGCCAGCAGCCAAAGGGTCGGGAACACTGAAGCTTTCTTT.

CDR3: CASRPTRTGVGGYTF. CDR3 in DNA: TGCGCCAGCAGACCTACCCGGACAGGGGTCGGAGGCTACACCTTC. This rearrangement joins TRBV10-1 to TRBJ1-2, with 9 bases aligning to TRBD1. This CDR3 has 15 residues. Germline V lookup: CDR1 WNHNN, CDR2 SYGVQD (reference sequence). V lost 6 bases, J lost 8 bases, and 13 bases stayed unmatched.

This rearrangement joins TRBV28 to TRBJ2-3; 16 bases line up with TRBD2. The ends lost 5 bases at V and 1 base at J; junction bases unmatched: 12. The CDR3 contains 20 residues. Germline V lookup: CDR1 MDHEN, CDR2 SYDVKM. The CDR3 nucleotides read TGTGCCAGCAGTCCGCAGGGACTAGCGGGAGGGAACTTTGGCACAGATACGCAGTATTTT. It is translated as CASSPQGLAGGNFGTDTQYF.

The sample holds one count of this clone. This chain's CDR3 is CASSSPSGGDTEAFF. The CDR3 nucleotides read TGTGCCAGCAGTTCCCCTTCCGGGGGGGACACTGAAGCTTTCTTT. The chain is built from TRBV28 and TRBJ1-1, with D possibly being TRBD1 (5 bases). Per germline, CDR1 MDHEN and CDR2 SYDVKM. The CDR3 length is 15 residues. The V end lost 4 bases, the J end lost 3 bases, and 15 bases lay between the germline ends.

V is TRBV21-1 and J is TRBJ2-2. TRBV21-1 is an annotated pseudogene. There are 15 residues in the CDR3. The CDR3 nucleotides are TGTGCCAGCAGCAGTTTACGATCGAACACCGGGGAGCTGTTTTTT. The encoded protein is CASSSLRSNTGELFF.

The genes are TRBV30 and TRBJ2-7, with 7 bases matching TRBD2. This CDR3 has 11 residues. CDR1 is GTSNPN, CDR2 SVGIG, per germline (reference sequence). V was clipped by 5 bases and J by 5 bases; unmatched bases: 3. The CDR3 is CAWGEGHEQYF. In DNA form, the CDR3 reads TGTGCCTGGGGGGAGGGGCACGAGCAGTACTTC.

The chain recombines TRBV28 with TRBJ1-1, with 7 bases identical to TRBD1. CDR1 and CDR2 (germline): MDHEN, SYDVKM. V lost 10 bases to trimming and J lost 5 bases; unmatched junction nucleotides: 7. This CDR3 contains 12 residues. The CDR3 region has the DNA TGTGCCACCGAACAGGGGAGGACTGAAGCTTTCTTT. It encodes CATEQGRTEAFF.

The chain carries TRBV7-9 and TRBJ2-7; either TRBD1 or TRBD2 may supply D (6 bases each). Germline-derived CDR1 and CDR2 are SEHNR and FQNEAQ (reference sequence). The CDR3 length is 17 residues. V was shortened by 5 bases and J by 5 bases, with 25 bases between the two germline ends. The CDR3 DNA reads as TGTGCCAGCAGCCACGGGGGTGGGACGGGGGCCCGGGACGAGCAGTACTTC. It yields the protein CASSHGGGTGARDEQYF.